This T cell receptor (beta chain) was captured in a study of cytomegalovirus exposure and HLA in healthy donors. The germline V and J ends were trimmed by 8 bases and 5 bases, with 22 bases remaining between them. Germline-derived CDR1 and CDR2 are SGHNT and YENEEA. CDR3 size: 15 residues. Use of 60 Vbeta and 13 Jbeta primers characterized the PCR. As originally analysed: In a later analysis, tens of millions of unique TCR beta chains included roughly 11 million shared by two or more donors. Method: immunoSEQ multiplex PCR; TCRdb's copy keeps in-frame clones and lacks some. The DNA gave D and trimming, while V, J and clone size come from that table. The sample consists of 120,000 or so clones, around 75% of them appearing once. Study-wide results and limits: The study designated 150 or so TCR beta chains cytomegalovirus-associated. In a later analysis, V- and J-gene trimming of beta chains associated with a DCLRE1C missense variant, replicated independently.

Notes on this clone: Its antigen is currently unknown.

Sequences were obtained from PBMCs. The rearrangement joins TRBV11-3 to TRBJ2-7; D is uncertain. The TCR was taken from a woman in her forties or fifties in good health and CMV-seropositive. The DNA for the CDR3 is TGTGCCAGCGGCCCGCGGTCGCCAGTCGGTAACGAGCAGTACTTC. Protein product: CASGPRSPVGNEQYF.